Shown below are 8 T cell receptor beta chains from a single sample sequenced in a study of radiation and T cells in renal cell carcinoma. The time point is: baseline pretreatment blood. Sample treatment: 15 Gy SBRT to primary tumor, nephrectomy 4 weeks later. Some clones are missing from TCRdb's copy, which holds only in-frame ones; the method was immunoSEQ multiplex PCR. The data contain about 140,000 clones, approximately 87% of them seen just once; the ten biggest clones take up under 25%. Here the sequenced sample was blood, taken from a patient whose treatment included radiotherapy and nephrectomy. The receptors originated from a woman aged 45-65 years with renal cell carcinoma.

CDR3 region: CASSANYPGQYSSGNTIYF. The CDR3 DNA is TGTGCCAGCAGTGCTAATTACCCGGGACAGTACAGCTCTGGAAACACCATATATTTT. This chain uses TRBV6-1 with TRBJ1-3; 7 bases are a match to TRBD1. CDR3 length: 19 amino acids. Looked up from germline, CDR1 is MNHNS and CDR2 is SASEGT. V lost 4 bases and J lost 0; bases outside the gene matches: 15.

The chain carries TRBV4-1 and TRBJ1-2; D possibly corresponds to TRBD1 (5 bases). This CDR3 contains 15 residues. Germline CDR1 reads MGHRA; CDR2 reads YSYEKL. Trimming pared 6 bases from V and 0 bases from J, leaving 14 bases between. The CDR3 DNA reads as TGCGCCAGCAGAATTCAGGGTCGAGCTAACTATGGCTACACCTTC. Protein sequence: CASRIQGRANYGYTF.

This chain connects TRBV7-2 to TRBJ1-3, with a possible D match to TRBD1 (5 bases). The V end lost 5 bases, the J end lost 4 bases, and 12 bases lay between the germline ends. CDR1 and CDR2 (germline): SGHTA, FQGNSA. The CDR3 runs 14 residues. The CDR3 protein is CASSPAGDGNTIYF. DNA for the CDR3: TGTGCCAGCAGCCCGGCCGGGGACGGAAACACCATATATTTT.

This clone showed up just a few times. V gene TRBV2 combines with J gene TRBJ1-1; TRBD1 agrees at 7 bases. The CDR3 consists of 13 residues. The ends lost 7 bases at V and 4 bases at J; junction bases unmatched: 6. CDR1 and CDR2 (germline): SNHLY, FYNNEI. The CDR3 sequence is CASKAGGGTEAFF. DNA of the CDR3: TGTGCCAGCAAGGCAGGGGGAGGCACTGAAGCTTTCTTT.

This chain links TRBV9 with TRBJ1-3, with D hard to call. This CDR3 contains 15 residues. Trimming stripped 0 bases from V and 0 bases from J, with 7 bases between. Germline-derived CDR1 and CDR2 are SGDLS and YYNGEE. DNA of the CDR3: TGTGCCAGCAGCGTAGGGCAGTTCTCTGGAAACACCATATATTTT. Amino acids: CASSVGQFSGNTIYF.

The chain joins TRBV5-6 to TRBJ2-4; perhaps TRBD2 as D (5 bases). The CDR3 loop spans 15 amino acids. The germline gives CDR1 SGHDT, CDR2 YYEEEE. Between the trimmed V and J ends, which lost 2 bases and 0 bases, there was a span of 9 bases. The DNA for the CDR3 is TGTGCCAGCAGCTTACTAGACGTAGCCAAAAACATTCAGTACTTC. It specifies CASSLLDVAKNIQYF.

The chain couples TRBV27 to TRBJ2-7; tentatively, D is TRBD2 (7 bases). The V and J ends lost 6 bases and 5 bases respectively, with 11 bases between them. The CDR3 is 12 residues long. CDR1 and CDR2 from the germline V gene are MNHEY and SMNVEV (reference sequence). The CDR3 coding sequence is TGTGCCAGCAGGGAGGGGGGGAACGAGCAGTACTTC. This codes for CASREGGNEQYF.

This clone was detected only once. The gene calls are TRBV7-2 and TRBJ1-3; D is unresolved. V dropped 4 bases and J dropped 4 bases, with 11 bases sitting between them. The CDR3 consists of 14 residues. Germline V gene sequence: CDR1 SGHTA, CDR2 FQGNSA. CDR3 nucleotide sequence: TGTGCCAGCAGCTCCAGACAATCGGGAAACACCATATATTTT. The encoded protein is CASSSRQSGNTIYF.